This T cell receptor beta chain came from a study of shared clonotypes between healthy human individuals. Study details: Used for every donor were three CD4 naive, three CD4 memory, two CD8 naive and one CD8 memory plate.

Splitting of CD4+ cells produced CD45RA+ naive and CD45RA-negative memory subsets. This CDR3 comprises 13 residues. Trimming removed 7 bases at V and 0 bases at J, with 10 bases between. CDR1 is LNHDA and CDR2 is SQIVND in the germline V gene (reference sequence). Sequenced by immunoSEQ multiplex PCR; TCRdb stores in-frame clones only, minus some. The profile covers roughly 2.2 million clones, with 92% appearing a single time and about 0.36% taken by the ten largest. Material: naive CD4+ T cells from PBMCs. Subset noted: CD45RA+ positively selected. The chain joins TRBV19 to TRBJ2-7, with D possibly TRBD2 on 6 matching bases. The sequence was collected from a man aged 18 to 35 in good health. Some clones in this sample may be carry-over from other donors' samples. Here the CDR3 DNA reads TGTGCCAGTATGATGGGGGGCTCCTACGAGCAGTACTTC. The encoded protein is CASMMGGSYEQYF.